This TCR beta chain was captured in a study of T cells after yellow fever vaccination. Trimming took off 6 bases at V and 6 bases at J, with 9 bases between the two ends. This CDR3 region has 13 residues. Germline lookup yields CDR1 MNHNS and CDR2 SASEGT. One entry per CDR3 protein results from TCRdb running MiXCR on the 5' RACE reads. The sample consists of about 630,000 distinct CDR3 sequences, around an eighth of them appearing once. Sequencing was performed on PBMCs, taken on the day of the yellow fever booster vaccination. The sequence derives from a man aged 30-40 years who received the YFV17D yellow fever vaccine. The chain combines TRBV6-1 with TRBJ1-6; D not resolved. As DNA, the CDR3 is TGTGCCAGCAGGGCTGGCGTTAATTCACCCCTCCACTTT. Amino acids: CASRAGVNSPLHF.